These T cell receptor beta chains were read from a single sample in a study of cytomegalovirus exposure and HLA in healthy donors. This table comes from immunoSEQ multiplex PCR, and its TCRdb copy is limited to in-frame clones, with some not included. The table shows 220,000 or so clones, with approximately 80% occurring only once. The source material was PBMCs. These receptors were taken from a woman in her 30s in good health and CMV-seropositive. Each CDR3 is given with its conserved first and last residue. The D gene is left open where the match is weak. Some rows mark clone size as missing; the rest say once, few, many or name a class of expanded clone.

clone size	J gene	D gene	V gene	CDR3 protein	CDR3 DNA
NA	TRBJ2-5	NA	TRBV5-4	CATRRRGSLQETQYF	TGTGCCACTCGGCGGAGAGGGAGTCTTCAGGAGACCCAGTACTTC
NA	TRBJ2-7	NA	TRBV7-3	CASGLGGEQYF	TGTGCCAGCGGCCTAGGGGGGGAGCAGTACTTC
NA	TRBJ2-7	TRBD2	TRBV5-4	CASSLGIAGGYEQYF	TGTGCCAGCAGCTTGGGGATAGCGGGGGGGTACGAGCAGTACTTC
NA	TRBJ2-5	NA	TRBV30	CAWSHQETQYF	TGTGCCTGGAGTCATCAAGAGACCCAGTACTTC
NA	TRBJ1-2	NA	TRBV6-5	CASSYSTPGAQGYTF	TGTGCCAGCAGTTACTCCACCCCGGGGGCGCAGGGCTACACCTTC
NA	TRBJ2-1	NA	TRBV5-1	CASSLESSSYNEQFF	TGCGCCAGCAGCTTGGAGTCCAGCTCCTACAATGAGCAGTTCTTC
NA	TRBJ2-5	TRBD1	TRBV7-7	CASSFTGAGETQYF	TGTGCTAGCAGCTTTACAGGGGCGGGAGAGACCCAGTACTTC
once	TRBJ2-1	NA	TRBV13	CASSLIGNYNEQFF	TGTGCCAGCAGCTTAATAGGGAACTACAATGAGCAGTTCTTC
NA	TRBJ2-7	NA	TRBV6-5	CASSISGSYEQYF	TGTGCCAGCAGTATCAGCGGTTCCTACGAGCAGTACTTC
NA	TRBJ2-5	NA	TRBV19	CASMGQGVGAQYF	TGTGCCAGTATGGGCCAGGGAGTAGGGGCCCAGTACTTC
NA	TRBJ2-1	NA	TRBV27	CASSLRDAGGTGNEQFF	TGTGCCAGCAGTTTGCGAGATGCGGGAGGGACAGGAAACGAGCAGTTCTTC
NA	TRBJ1-1	NA	TRBV19	CASRDTNTEAFF	TGTGCCTCAAGGGACACCAACACTGAAGCTTTCTTT
once	TRBJ2-3	NA	TRBV10-1	CASSESGSDTQYF	TGCGCCAGCAGTGAGTCGGGGTCAGATACGCAGTATTTT
many	TRBJ2-1	TRBD2	TRBV15	CATSRPRTSRDQFF	TGTGCCACCAGCAGACCCCGGACTAGCCGGGATCAGTTCTTC
once	TRBJ2-1	NA	TRBV29-1	CSESGGAGLYDNEQFF	TGCAGCGAATCAGGTGGCGCAGGACTCTACGACAATGAGCAGTTCTTC
NA	TRBJ1-1	NA	TRBV7-9	CASSPRGGPLNTEAFF	TGTGCCAGCAGCCCGAGGGGGGGTCCCTTAAACACTGAAGCTTTCTTT
NA	TRBJ2-1	NA	TRBV5-1	CASSSSQSSYNEQFF	TGCGCCAGCAGCTCTTCACAGAGCTCCTACAATGAGCAGTTCTTC
NA	TRBJ1-1	NA	TRBV6-1	CASSEVWMNTEAFF	TGTGCCAGCAGTGAAGTTTGGATGAACACTGAAGCTTTCTTT
NA	TRBJ1-4	NA	TRBV4-1	CASSQGRTDLNEKLFF	TGCGCCAGCAGCCAAGGACGGACAGACCTTAATGAAAAACTGTTTTTT
few	TRBJ1-5	NA	TRBV6-1	CASSEQGFGNQPQHF	TGTGCCAGCAGTGAACAGGGATTCGGCAATCAGCCCCAGCATTTT